The 18 T cell receptor beta chains given below trace back to one sample, sequenced in a study of graft-versus-host responses after intestinal transplantation. Clones were read by immunoSEQ multiplex PCR, and TCRdb kept only the in-frame ones, dropping some. This sample has tens of thousands of clones, with over 85% found just once. Their cognate antigens are unknown. The starting material was unstimulated CD8+ T cells sorted from spleen or lymph node cells, obtained before intestinal transplant. These receptors were obtained from a human donor who received an intestinal transplant.

The gene calls are TRBV13 and TRBJ1-2; 9 nucleotides match TRBD1. CDR3 length: 14 amino acids. Germline lookup yields CDR1 PRHDT and CDR2 FYEKMQ (reference sequence). The V gene end was trimmed by 5 bases and the J gene end by 3 bases; junction bases not matched to a gene: 4. The CDR3 nucleotides read TGTGCCAGCAGCACAACAGGGGGCTACTATGGCTACACCTTC. It specifies CASSTTGGYYGYTF.

The chain joins TRBV7-9 to TRBJ2-7; D is unclear. The CDR3 is 16 residues long. V lost 4 bases and J 1 base, leaving 17 bases between the germline ends. CDR1 is SEHNR and CDR2 is FQNEAQ in the germline V gene (reference sequence). In DNA, the CDR3 is TGTGCCAGCAGCTCCCCGGTTAGCCTGGCTTCCTACGAGCAGTACTTC. This encodes CASSSPVSLASYEQYF.

V usage is TRBV7-9 and J usage is TRBJ1-1; tentative D call: TRBD1 (6 bases). Germline CDR1 reads SEHNR; CDR2 reads FQNEAQ (reference sequence). V was cut by 5 bases and J by 0 bases, with 16 bases left in between. The CDR3 is 16 amino acids. CDR3 sequence reads: CASSNPRQALNTEAFF. The CDR3 bases are TGTGCCAGCAGCAACCCTAGACAGGCACTGAACACTGAAGCTTTCTTT.

This chain joins TRBV11-2 and TRBJ2-5, with 12 bases matching TRBD2. Germline CDR1 reads SGHAT; CDR2 reads FQNNGV. The V gene end was trimmed by 1 base and the J gene end by 4 bases; junction bases not matched to a gene: 4. The CDR3 runs 16 residues. CDR3 amino acids: CASSLVLGLAGETQYF. The DNA of the CDR3 is TGTGCCAGCAGCTTAGTGTTGGGACTAGCGGGAGAGACCCAGTACTTC.

This clone was seen a single time. V is TRBV4-1 and J is TRBJ2-1; 8 bases fit TRBD2. With 0 bases clipped from V and 4 bases from J, the junction kept 17 bases outside the gene matches. Germline V gene data show CDR1 as MGHRA and CDR2 as YSYEKL. The CDR3 contains 20 residues. In DNA form, the CDR3 reads TGCGCCAGCAGCCAAGAAGATCGGGGACTAGGCTCTGGGTTTTACAATGAGCAGTTCTTC. Protein sequence: CASSQEDRGLGSGFYNEQFF.

The chain has TRBV11-3 and TRBJ1-1, with D possibly matching TRBD1 (5 bases). Germline CDR1 and CDR2: SGHNT and YENEEA. This CDR3 region has 14 residues. V lost 1 base and J 3 bases, leaving 9 bases between the germline ends. The CDR3 spells CASSLVQEYTEAFF. The DNA of the CDR3 is TGTGCCAGCAGCTTAGTACAGGAATACACTGAAGCTTTCTTT.

The V call is TRBV6-5, the J call TRBJ1-1; 7 bases fit TRBD1. The CDR3 sequence is 15 residues long. After removal of 7 bases from V and 5 bases from J, the junction contained 13 bases not matched to a gene. CDR1 MNHEY and CDR2 SVGAGI come from the germline V gene. CDR3 coding DNA: TGTGCCAGCACCCGACCAGGGGGAAGTGTTACTGAAGCTTTCTTT. Translation gives CASTRPGGSVTEAFF.

The rearrangement links TRBV9 to TRBJ2-7, with 11 bases lining up with TRBD2. The trim removed 4 bases at V and 0 bases at J, leaving 6 bases unmatched. The CDR3 length is 16 residues. CDR1 SGDLS and CDR2 YYNGEE come from the germline V gene. This chain's CDR3 is CASSRTSGSFSYEQYF. CDR3 nucleotide sequence: TGTGCCAGCAGCCGGACTAGCGGGTCTTTCTCCTACGAGCAGTACTTC.

The J gene is TRBJ2-1, the V gene TRBV19; 9 bases are a match to TRBD2. Germline assignment: CDR1 LNHDA and CDR2 SQIVND (reference sequence). The trim removed 3 bases at V and 7 bases at J, leaving 7 bases unmatched. This CDR3 has 15 amino acids. CDR3 residues: CASSISAGGLNEQFF. CDR3 sequence (DNA): TGTGCCAGTAGTATCTCAGCGGGGGGTTTAAATGAGCAGTTCTTC.

This clone was counted once. Germline and junction disagree at one end, which may indicate a read error. V usage is TRBV7-6 and J usage is TRBJ2-1; TRBD2 matches 12 bases. CDR3 length: 14 residues. Germline V gene lookup returns CDR1 SGHVS and CDR2 FNYEAQ. The CDR3 sequence: CAGSSGTSGREQFF. In nucleotides, the CDR3 is TGTGCCGGCAGCTCTGGGACTAGCGGGCGTGAGCAGTTCTTC.

The J gene is TRBJ2-7, the V gene TRBV6-5, with a possible D match to TRBD2 (6 bases). Germline V gene sequence: CDR1 MNHEY, CDR2 SVGAGI. CDR3 size: 13 residues. The V gene lost 3 bases and the J gene lost 3 bases, with 9 bases spanning the gap. CDR3 protein: CASSYGGDYEQYF. The DNA of the CDR3 is TGTGCCAGCAGTTATGGCGGGGACTACGAGCAGTACTTC.

J is TRBJ2-2 and V is TRBV21-1; TRBD2 reflects the table's D call only, with no check against the DNA. TRBV21-1 is deemed a pseudogene. This CDR3 region has 18 residues. The CDR3 sequence: CASSKGGLAGGYTGELFF. The CDR3 region has the DNA TGTGCCAGCAGCAAAGGGGGACTAGCGGGAGGTTACACCGGGGAGCTGTTTTTT.

This chain links TRBV4-3 with TRBJ1-5, with D possibly matching TRBD1 (6 bases). The CDR3 is made up of 15 amino acids. Germline V gene lookup returns CDR1 LGHNA and CDR2 YSLEER. The V and J ends lost 4 bases and 5 bases respectively, with 15 bases between them. CDR3 bases: TGCGCCAGCAGCCCCCGGACAGCGAGATATCAGCCCCAGCATTTT. Translated, it gives CASSPRTARYQPQHF.

The CDR3: CASSPHNPGLVQFF. The CDR3, as DNA: TGCGCCAGCAGCCCACACAACCCGGGACTAGTGCAGTTCTTC. This chain connects TRBV4-1 to TRBJ2-1; 8 nucleotides line up with TRBD2. Germline CDR1 is MGHRA and CDR2 is YSYEKL. The CDR3 is made up of 14 amino acids. V trimming: 4 bases; J trimming: 12 bases; junction bases outside the gene matches: 11.

This rearrangement joins TRBV29-1 to TRBJ1-2, with 7 bases aligning to TRBD1. This CDR3 spans 15 amino acids. With 4 bases clipped from V and 0 bases from J, the junction kept 8 bases outside the gene matches. Germline lookup yields CDR1 SQVTM and CDR2 ANQGSEA. The CDR3 loop is CSVVRTGLANYGYTF. As DNA, the CDR3 is TGCAGCGTTGTCCGGACAGGATTAGCTAACTATGGCTACACCTTC.

The chain employs TRBV4-3 and TRBJ2-7, with 12 bases that match TRBD2. The CDR3 loop spans 19 amino acids. Germline V gene sequence: CDR1 LGHNA, CDR2 YSLEER. V dropped 0 bases and J dropped 3; count of bases not matched to a gene: 12. The CDR3 DNA sequence: TGCGCCAGCAGCCAAGATCCTGGCCTAGGACTAGCGGGGATCTACGAGCAGTACTTC. Its protein is CASSQDPGLGLAGIYEQYF.

CDR3 in amino acids: CASSVGGTGDGYTF. The CDR3 DNA is TGCGCCAGCAGCGTGGGCGGGACAGGCGATGGCTACACCTTC. This rearrangement joins TRBV5-1 to TRBJ1-2, with 8 bases aligning to TRBD1. Germline loops: CDR1 SGHRS, CDR2 YFSETQ. CDR3 length: 14 residues. V lost 4 bases to trimming and J lost 6 bases; unmatched junction nucleotides: 8.

This chain uses TRBV19 with TRBJ2-2, with D maybe TRBD2 (6 bases). The CDR3 is 15 amino acids. The germline CDR1 and CDR2 sequences are LNHDA and SQIVND (reference sequence). V gave up 10 bases and J gave up 2 bases, with 17 bases separating them. The CDR3 bases are TGTGCCACCCGGGAAGTGGCGGGAAACACCGGGGAGCTGTTTTTT. Its translation: CATREVAGNTGELFF.